The T cell receptor (beta chain) described here comes from a study of blood T cells in healthy people across ages. The ends were cut back, 5 bases at V and 7 bases at J, with 18 bases in the middle. There are 15 residues in the CDR3. PCR was performed a second time for about 7 to 12 cycles using a sample-barcoded 5' primer and a J-beta primer mix. Each of the cDNA molecules was tagged by a template-switch adaptor with 12 random nucleotides. MiXCR, applied by TCRdb to the 5' RACE reads, yields one record per CDR3 protein. The sample carries 450,000 to 600,000 distinct CDR3 sequences, about 27% recorded once. The sample was also reused in another study, on T cells of mothers and their children. This second report adds: In unrelated and related pairs, TCR recombination output is shaped in a similar way by thymic selection.

This sequence originates from a boy aged 2 to 10 in good health. Sequencing was carried out using blood. This rearrangement joins TRBV12-3 or TRBV12-4 to TRBJ2-1, with D maybe TRBD2 (6 bases). The CDR3 sequence: CASSLLGLLGNEQFF. DNA for the CDR3: TGTGCCAGCAGTCTTCTAGGACTACTCGGTAATGAGCAGTTCTTC.